This TCR beta chain derives from a study of immune evolution from preneoplasia to lung adenocarcinoma. Overall study: HLA loss of heterozygosity: roughly 6.6% AIS, roughly 15% MIA, about 32% ADC, none AAH.

Premalignant or tumor cells were enriched by macro-dissection after pathologic assessment. General study points: Later-stage lesions seemingly showed higher T cell density and diversity than normal lung. Top clone frequencies peaked in normal lung, apparently declining through invasive adenocarcinoma.

Germline loops: CDR1 SGHVS, CDR2 FNYEAQ. The V and J ends lost 5 bases and 6 bases respectively, with 11 bases between them. The CDR3 loop spans 12 amino acids. Clones were read by immunoSEQ multiplex PCR, and TCRdb kept only the in-frame ones, dropping some. This sample has about 1,100 clones, with roughly 80% found just once. A note on this clone: No antigen is known for it.

The chain recombines TRBV7-6 with TRBJ2-7, with D unresolved. The source material was FFPE atypical adenomatous hyperplasia tissue from the lung. The subset denotes: atypical adenomatous hyperplasia (AAH), lung preneoplasia. This receptor was obtained from a person aged 70 to 85 with lung adenocarcinoma. The DNA for the CDR3 is TGTGCCAGCAGCCAGAATCTAGGCGAGCAGTACTTC. This gives the protein CASSQNLGEQYF.